Following are 28 T cell receptor beta chains from one sample sequenced in a study of Graves' ophthalmopathy and Graves' hyperthyroidism. Transcripts of RNA were the source for amplifying TCR beta CDR3 regions. The workflow started with a first-round RT-PCR run with HTBI primers and then moved on to a second-round multiplex PCR. TCRdb ran MiXCR on the multiplex PCR reads and lists one entry per CDR3 protein. The table records around 340,000 distinct CDR3 sequences, roughly 16% of them present only once. Material for sequencing was peripheral blood. The origin of the receptors is an adult man with Graves' ophthalmopathy.

This clonotype has ten or more counts. The chain employs TRBV6-5 and TRBJ1-2, with a tentative D call TRBD1 (5 bases). This CDR3 contains 14 residues. Per germline, CDR1 MNHEY and CDR2 SVGAGI. Trimming took 0 bases from V and 5 from J, leaving 10 bases between them. In nucleotides, the CDR3 is TGTGCCAGCAGTTACTCCCCAGGGATATATGGCTACACCTTC. Amino acid sequence: CASSYSPGIYGYTF.

This clonotype was seen many times. The chain recombines TRBV6-5 with TRBJ1-1; weak D call: TRBD1 (5 bases). The CDR3 spans 15 residues. Germline V lookup: CDR1 MNHEY, CDR2 SVGAGI. V was shortened by 6 bases and J by 4 bases, with 18 bases between the two germline ends. CDR3 bases: TGTGCCAGCAGCCACCAATCCAGGGACGGCACTGAAGCTTTCTTT. Protein: CASSHQSRDGTEAFF.

The chain joins TRBV4-1 to TRBJ2-2; 9 nucleotides line up with TRBD2. J was trimmed by 6 bases and V by 0 bases; bases with no gene match: 8. CDR1 is MGHRA and CDR2 is YSYEKL in the germline V gene. The CDR3 has 17 amino acids. CDR3 in DNA: TGCGCCAGCAGCCAAGATTTTCGGACTAGCGAAGCCGGGGAGCTGTTTTTT. Protein sequence: CASSQDFRTSEAGELFF.

This clonotype was seen at least ten times. This chain joins TRBV30 and TRBJ1-2; D unresolved. The CDR3 runs 14 residues. Per the germline V gene, CDR1 is GTSNPN and CDR2 is SVGIG (reference sequence). The V end was cut by 2 bases, the J end by 3 bases, with 13 bases between. DNA for the CDR3: TGTGCCTGGAGTCATCTGGAATTTGACTATGGCTACACCTTC. Encoded protein: CAWSHLEFDYGYTF.

This clonotype was picked up a small number of times. The chain couples TRBV5-1 to TRBJ2-2, with TRBD2 matching over 7 bases. Germline CDR1 is SGHRS and CDR2 is YFSETQ. Unmatched junction bases numbered 2, after V lost 7 bases and J lost 2 bases. The CDR3 is 13 amino acids. The CDR3 here is CASGGGNTGELFF. In DNA, the CDR3 is TGCGCCAGCGGCGGGGGAAACACCGGGGAGCTGTTTTTT.

In this sample, this clonotype turned up many times. V and J are TRBV6-1 and TRBJ2-5, with D hard to call. Germline CDR1 and CDR2: MNHNS and SASEGT. The CDR3 loop spans 13 amino acids. The V end was cut by 11 bases, the J end by 5 bases, with 18 bases between. CDR3: CAGGRERWETQYF. The CDR3 nucleotides are TGTGCCGGCGGTAGGGAAAGGTGGGAGACCCAGTACTTC.

This clonotype was observed at least ten times. The chain links TRBV19 to TRBJ2-5; 9 bases line up with TRBD1. This CDR3 spans 15 amino acids. J gave up 2 bases and V 4 bases, and 5 bases lay outside the gene matches. Per the germline V gene, CDR1 is LNHDA and CDR2 is SQIVND (reference sequence). DNA for the CDR3: TGTGCCAGTAGTAACAGGGGGCGGATGCAAGAGACCCAGTACTTC. It is translated as CASSNRGRMQETQYF.

This clonotype has ten or more counts. The chain recombines TRBV20-1 with TRBJ2-4, with TRBD2 matching over 11 bases. The junction had 6 bases not matched to a gene; V was cut back by 7 bases and J by 1 base. Germline CDR1 is DFQATT and CDR2 is SNEGSKA (reference sequence). The CDR3 spans 15 residues. CDR3 DNA: TGCAGTGGGGATAGCGGGAGGGCCGCCAAAAACATTCAGTACTTC. The encoded protein is CSGDSGRAAKNIQYF.

The gene calls are TRBV12-5 and TRBJ2-7; D not resolved. Trimming cost V 5 bases and J 2 bases, with 4 bases left between them. The CDR3 runs 11 residues. CDR1 and CDR2 from the germline V gene are LGHNT and FRNRAP. CDR3 loop: CASGPAYEQYF. For the CDR3, the DNA is TGTGCTAGTGGTCCGGCCTACGAGCAGTACTTC.

This clonotype was detected many times. The chain uses TRBV6-2 or TRBV6-3 and TRBJ1-2; 7 positions agree with TRBD1. The CDR3 length is 15 residues. Trimming removed 6 bases from V and 6 bases from J; junction bases left unmatched: 13. The V gene's germline CDR1 is MNHEY and CDR2 SVGEGT. The CDR3 DNA is TGTGCCAGCAGCGAATACAGGGGAAAGGTGGATGGCTACACCTTC. It encodes CASSEYRGKVDGYTF.

The table lists this clonotype with many counts. A junction boundary mismatches the germline segment, possibly from a read error. This chain joins TRBV3-1 and TRBJ2-5, with D unresolved. Germline CDR1 reads LGHDT; CDR2 reads YNNKEL (reference sequence). The CDR3 totals 14 residues. CDR3 residues: CASSPRTWWETQYF. CDR3 in DNA: TGCGCCAGCAGCCCCCGGACGTGGTGGGAGACCCAGTACTTC.

This clonotype was seen at least ten times. The chain is built from TRBV10-3 and TRBJ2-7; TRBD2 matches 9 bases. This CDR3 has 12 residues. CDR1 is ENHRY and CDR2 is SYGVKD in the germline V gene. J gave up 3 bases and V 11 bases, and 5 bases lay outside the gene matches. The CDR3 loop reads CASSGEIYEQYF. The CDR3 region has the DNA TGTGCCTCTAGCGGGGAGATCTACGAGCAGTACTTC.

This clonotype came up once. The chain employs TRBV7-2 and TRBJ2-5; 9 nucleotides line up with TRBD2. Per germline, CDR1 SGHTA and CDR2 FQGNSA. V lost 6 bases, J lost 2 bases, and 4 bases stayed unmatched. The CDR3 runs 14 residues. For the CDR3, the DNA is TGTGCCAGCAGGATAGCGGGAGTACAAGAGACCCAGTACTTC. Translating it yields CASRIAGVQETQYF.

There are many counts of this clonotype. This chain joins TRBV5-1 and TRBJ2-7; 10 bases map to TRBD2. Looked up from germline, CDR1 is SGHRS and CDR2 is YFSETQ. The trim removed 0 bases at V and 6 bases at J, leaving 6 bases unmatched. The CDR3 runs 15 residues. The CDR3 DNA reads TGCGCCAGCAGCTTGGGAAGCGGGAGGGTCAGCGAGCAGTACTTC. Translating gives CASSLGSGRVSEQYF.

In this sample, this clonotype turned up many times. One junction end does not reproduce the germline sequence, and a read error may be involved. V and J are TRBV12-3 or TRBV12-4 and TRBJ1-5; D ambiguous. The CDR3 runs to 13 residues. The CDR3 coding sequence is TGTGCCAGCGGTCACGGCGAAAATCGGCCCCAGCATTTT. This gives the protein CASGHGENRPQHF.

In this sample, this clonotype turned up many times. The chain has TRBV6-2 or TRBV6-3 and TRBJ2-7; D unclear. Per the germline V gene, CDR1 is MNHEY and CDR2 is SVGEGT. The CDR3 sequence is 19 residues long. Trimming took 7 bases from V and 3 from J, leaving 31 bases between them. CDR3 protein: CASTPRLSSSGSRLYEQYF. CDR3 bases: TGTGCCAGCACCCCACGGTTGTCGTCTTCGGGCTCTCGACTCTACGAGCAGTACTTC.

This clonotype was detected ten times or more. The chain links TRBV7-6 to TRBJ1-6; 7 nucleotides line up with TRBD1. V shed 3 bases and J 7 bases; nucleotides not matched to a gene: 6. The CDR3 covers 15 residues. Germline CDR1 SGHVS, CDR2 FNYEAQ. The CDR3 DNA is TGTGCCAGCAGCTTGGGAGGGACAGAGAATTCACCCCTCCACTTT. Residues: CASSLGGTENSPLHF.

For this clonotype: A much more abundant neighbour one base away suggests this may be a read error. The chain joins TRBV27 to TRBJ1-1, with a possible D match to TRBD1 (5 bases). Germline values: CDR1 MNHEY, CDR2 SMNVEV (reference sequence). The CDR3 spans 13 residues. In DNA, the CDR3 is TGTGCCAGCAGTACGACAGTGAACTCTGAAACTTTCTTT. Protein sequence: CASSTTVNSETFF.

This clonotype has ten or more counts. The rearrangement uses TRBV30 and TRBJ2-2; D ambiguous. Trimming left V 0 bases short and J 4 bases short, with 12 bases between. Germline-derived CDR1 and CDR2 are GTSNPN and SVGIG (reference sequence). The CDR3 totals 15 residues. Here the CDR3 reads CAWSVLYGTTGELFF. In DNA, the CDR3 is TGTGCCTGGAGTGTACTCTACGGAACCACCGGGGAGCTGTTTTTT.

This clonotype was counted at least ten times. The genes are TRBV4-1 and TRBJ2-7, with D maybe TRBD2 (6 bases). From germline, CDR1 is MGHRA and CDR2 YSYEKL. Trimming left V 4 bases short and J 3 bases short, with 13 bases between. This CDR3 has 14 amino acids. The CDR3 is CASSRLYSGYEQYF. In DNA form, the CDR3 reads TGCGCCAGCAGCCGCCTTTATAGCGGCTACGAGCAGTACTTC.

This chain joins TRBV6-1 and TRBJ2-2, with a tentative D call TRBD1 (5 bases). CDR3 length equals 14 residues. The germline CDR1 and CDR2 sequences are MNHNS and SASEGT. V was clipped by 1 base and J by 8 bases, with 11 bases between them. CDR3 amino acids: CASSEGRVWGELFF. CDR3 bases: TGTGCCAGCAGTGAAGGCAGGGTTTGGGGGGAGCTGTTTTTT.

This clonotype was picked up many times. This chain connects TRBV7-2 to TRBJ2-5; no reliable D call. Deletions cut 3 bases from V and 1 base from J, with 9 bases between. There are 14 residues in the CDR3. Looked up from germline, CDR1 is SGHTA and CDR2 is FQGNSA. The DNA for the CDR3 is TGTGCCAGCAGCTTTAGTAAAGGCCAAGAGACCCAGTACTTC. Protein: CASSFSKGQETQYF.

This clonotype has ten or more counts. The chain employs TRBV5-1 and TRBJ1-1; 7 bases fit TRBD1. There are 15 residues in the CDR3. The germline gives CDR1 SGHRS, CDR2 YFSETQ. Germline trimming cut 2 bases from V and 4 bases from J; bases unmatched to any gene: 8. CDR3 in amino acids: CASSFRGSGGTEAFF. The CDR3 nucleotides read TGCGCCAGCAGCTTCAGGGGGAGTGGCGGCACTGAAGCTTTCTTT.

In this sample, this clonotype turned up many times. The chain recombines TRBV6-1 with TRBJ1-1; no clear D gene. Trimming took off 0 bases at V and 3 bases at J, with 11 bases between the two ends. Per the germline V gene, CDR1 is MNHNS and CDR2 is SASEGT. The CDR3 loop spans 15 amino acids. The CDR3 region is CASSEAPSVDTEAFF. As DNA, the CDR3 is TGTGCCAGCAGTGAAGCCCCGTCAGTGGACACTGAAGCTTTCTTT.

At least ten counts were recorded for this clonotype. The rearrangement joins TRBV6-1 to TRBJ1-1; 8 bases align to TRBD1. This CDR3 comprises 17 residues. Germline CDR1 is MNHNS and CDR2 is SASEGT. The J segment lost 5 bases and the V segment lost 1 base, leaving 12 bases of the junction unmatched. CDR3 nucleotides: TGTGCCAGCAGTGAAGGCAGGACAGGGTTTTTTAGTACTGAAGCTTTCTTT. It encodes CASSEGRTGFFSTEAFF.

The sample holds a few counts of this clonotype. This may be a read error, as it is one base from a much larger clone. Here the CDR3 omits its conserved ending phenylalanine or tryptophan, so a read error is the likely source. The chain uses TRBV30 and TRBJ2-7; tentative D call: TRBD1 (6 bases). Germline loops: CDR1 GTSNPN, CDR2 SVGIG (reference sequence). This CDR3 is built from 12 residues. In DNA form, the CDR3 reads TGTGCTGGAACGGGACAACATTACGAGCAGTACCTC. This codes for CAGTGQHYEQYL.

This clonotype was detected many times. The chain employs TRBV5-1 and TRBJ2-7, with 8 bases matching TRBD1. The CDR3 covers 14 residues. In germline, CDR1 is SGHRS, CDR2 YFSETQ. Unmatched junction bases numbered 1, after V lost 0 bases and J lost 2 bases. The CDR3: CASSLGQGPYEQYF. The DNA for the CDR3 is TGCGCCAGCAGCTTGGGACAGGGGCCCTACGAGCAGTACTTC.

This clonotype was recorded at least ten times. The chain combines TRBV24-1 with TRBJ1-5; the D gene is possibly TRBD1 (5 bases). The ends were cut back, 4 bases at V and 2 bases at J, with 8 bases in the middle. The germline V gene has CDR1 KGHDR and CDR2 SFDVKD. The CDR3 has 14 amino acids. CDR3 DNA: TGTGCCACCAGTGACCCGGGGGGCAATCAGCCCCAGCATTTT. Translating gives CATSDPGGNQPQHF.